The next 8 T cell receptor beta chains were all read from a single sample in a study of shared clonotypes between healthy human individuals (dated by TCRdb to between 2020 and 2021). The library was built by means of the immunoSEQ multiplex PCR assay. As stored in TCRdb, this immuneACCESS dataset retains in-frame rearrangements with V and J assigned. A fraction of the clones does not appear; measured against another copy, unresolved V genes explain less than half of the discrepancy, and the remainder lacks a known reason. The sample records 300,000 to 350,000 clones, 73% of which are singletons. Together, the top ten hold 8% to 13% of the sample. The specimen sequenced was memory CD4+ T cells sorted from blood. Interpreted using the paper, the cell subset or site label stands for: CD45RA-negative fraction. These receptors originate from a man younger than 40 in good health.

The rearrangement uses TRBV19 and TRBJ1-4; TRBD1 matches at 9 bases. This CDR3 spans 14 amino acids. Germline CDR1 LNHDA, CDR2 SQIVND (reference sequence). With V trimmed by 5 bases and J by 8 bases, 6 bases remained unmatched. This CDR3 is CASSRRDRAEKLFF. CDR3 DNA: TGTGCCAGTAGTCGCCGGGACAGGGCGGAAAAACTGTTTTTT.

This clone was recorded a few times. The V and J genes are TRBV19 and TRBJ2-5; 8 positions agree with TRBD2. Germline values: CDR1 LNHDA, CDR2 SQIVND (reference sequence). V was clipped by 4 bases and J by 2 bases; unmatched bases: 6. The CDR3 is made up of 15 amino acids. CDR3 region: CASSTRLALQETQYF. CDR3 bases: TGTGCCAGTAGTACCAGACTAGCGCTTCAAGAGACCCAGTACTTC. Full variable domain (rest looked up from reference TRBV19 and TRBJ2-5): DGGITQSPKYLFRKEGQNVTLSCEQNLNHDAMYWYRQDPGQGLRLIYYSQIVNDFQKGDIAEGYSVSREKKESFPLTVTSAQKNPTAFYLCASSTRLALQETQYFGPGTRLLVL.

The chain uses TRBV5-1 and TRBJ2-7, with D unclear. The CDR3 totals 13 residues. In germline, CDR1 is SGHRS, CDR2 YFSETQ. V was cut by 4 bases and J by 5 bases, with 13 bases left in between. The CDR3 bases are TGCGCCAGCAGCGAACCGACACCCAACGAGCAGTACTTC. Its protein product is CASSEPTPNEQYF.

This clone appeared a few times. The chain carries TRBV28 and TRBJ1-2, with TRBD1 identical over 7 bases. The CDR3 consists of 16 residues. After removal of 5 bases from V and 0 bases from J, the junction contained 9 bases not matched to a gene. Germline CDR1 and CDR2: MDHEN and SYDVKM. Here the CDR3 DNA reads TGTGCCAGCAGTATGGGACAGCACCAAGCTAACTATGGCTACACCTTC. As protein: CASSMGQHQANYGYTF.

The chain combines TRBV28 with TRBJ1-1, with 9 positions matching TRBD1. The germline V gene encodes CDR1 MDHEN and CDR2 SYDVKM. CDR3 length: 15 amino acids. The trim removed 4 bases at V and 3 bases at J, leaving 6 bases unmatched. The CDR3: CASSSLGQGYTEAFF. CDR3 nucleotides: TGTGCCAGCAGTTCTCTGGGACAGGGATACACTGAAGCTTTCTTT.

The rearrangement uses TRBV7-8 and TRBJ2-7, with 13 nucleotides matching TRBD2. Germline V gives CDR1 SGHVS, CDR2 FQNEAQ. The CDR3 spans 18 residues. Trimming removed 4 bases from V and 4 bases from J; junction bases left unmatched: 13. The CDR3 spells CASSSVRLGLAGVYEQYF. The CDR3 bases are TGTGCCAGCAGCTCCGTCAGACTCGGACTAGCGGGGGTATACGAGCAGTACTTC.

The V gene is TRBV5-1, the J gene TRBJ2-1; D not resolved. The V gene's germline CDR1 is SGHRS and CDR2 YFSETQ. The CDR3 has 13 residues. V was clipped by 0 bases and J by 5 bases, with 6 bases between them. Here the CDR3 reads CASSLVFDNEQFF. In nucleotides, the CDR3 is TGCGCCAGCAGCTTGGTTTTCGACAATGAGCAGTTCTTC.

As regards this clone: At one of its ends the junction is not consistent with the germline gene, which may arise from a read error. This rearrangement joins TRBV28 to TRBJ2-7; D perhaps matches TRBD1 (6 bases). This CDR3 is built from 11 residues. CDR1 and CDR2 (germline): MDHEN, SYDVKM. Here the CDR3 reads CASSLNRALNF. The DNA of the CDR3 is TGTGCCAGCAGTTTAAACAGGGCCCTGAACTTC.